This T cell receptor (beta chain) was retrieved from a study of T cell responses to AZD1222 COVID-19 vaccine. Whole-study findings and limits: Nearly half of spike-specific TCRs reportedly target unmutated variant regions. Donors were chiefly white British, with a greater number of females, and clonal diversity was perhaps underestimated.

V shed 1 base and J 5 bases; nucleotides not matched to a gene: 3. The CDR3 extends over 13 amino acids. The germline V gene has CDR1 SGHRS and CDR2 YFSETQ. To note about this clone: No antigen is known for it.

The table came from immunoSEQ multiplex PCR; TCRdb's copy has only in-frame clones and leaves some out. This sample has 150,000 to 180,000 clones, with 85% to 90% found just once. Sample: peripheral blood, taken on day 0 of MenACWY control vaccination. The clonotype was recovered from an adult in good health. The chain recombines TRBV5-1 with TRBJ2-7; 7 positions match TRBD2. This chain's CDR3 is CASSLITSDEQYF. CDR3 bases: TGCGCCAGCAGCTTGATAACTAGCGACGAGCAGTACTTC.